These 12 T cell receptor beta chains were sequenced from one sample in a study of blood T cell repertoires in COVID-19. Libraries were prepared by immunoSEQ multiplex PCR; TCRdb keeps only in-frame clonotypes and omits some of them. The table shows some 150,000 clones, with over 65% occurring only once. Sequenced sample: peripheral blood. These receptor sequences come from a human donor in a cohort sampled during active COVID-19.

The chain recombines TRBV7-2 with TRBJ2-7, with TRBD2 as a possible D gene (6 bases). Germline V lookup: CDR1 SGHTA, CDR2 FQGNSA. This CDR3 has 15 amino acids. Trimming took 1 base from V and 2 from J, leaving 12 bases between them. This CDR3 reads CASSLGLGGAYEQYF. Here the CDR3 DNA reads TGTGCCAGCAGCTTAGGGCTCGGCGGGGCCTACGAGCAGTACTTC.

This chain uses TRBV18 with TRBJ1-2; D call uncertain. V dropped 5 bases and J dropped 6 bases, with 13 bases sitting between them. Germline-derived CDR1 and CDR2 are KGHSH and LQKENI. The CDR3 totals 13 residues. CDR3 in amino acids: CASSSAHRDGYTF. The CDR3 nucleotides read TGTGCCAGCTCAAGCGCGCATCGGGATGGCTACACCTTC.

This clone appeared many times. This sequence joins TRBV27 and TRBJ1-1, with a weak D call TRBD1 (5 bases). The CDR3 contains 16 residues. The V gene lost 6 bases and the J gene lost 1 base, with 18 bases spanning the gap. From germline, CDR1 is MNHEY and CDR2 SMNVEV (reference sequence). DNA for the CDR3: TGTGCCAGCAGGCGGCAGGGTAGACCCGCGAACACTGAAGCTTTCTTT. It translates to CASRRQGRPANTEAFF.

The chain couples TRBV19 to TRBJ2-5, with TRBD2 as a possible D gene (5 bases). CDR1 LNHDA and CDR2 SQIVND come from the germline V gene (reference sequence). This CDR3 has 14 residues. Trimming stripped 2 bases from V and 0 bases from J, with 7 bases between. DNA for the CDR3: TGTGCCAGTAGTATAAGCGGCGACCAAGAGACCCAGTACTTC. It yields the protein CASSISGDQETQYF. The whole variable domain, filled in from reference TRBV19 and TRBJ2-5, reads DGGITQSPKYLFRKEGQNVTLSCEQNLNHDAMYWYRQDPGQGLRLIYYSQIVNDFQKGDIAEGYSVSREKKESFPLTVTSAQKNPTAFYLCASSISGDQETQYFGPGTRLLVL.

The chain couples TRBV7-8 to TRBJ2-6, with D possibly matching TRBD1 (5 bases). The ends were cut back, 2 bases at V and 4 bases at J, with 18 bases in the middle. Germline V gene sequence: CDR1 SGHVS, CDR2 FQNEAQ. The CDR3 covers 18 residues. CDR3 in DNA: TGTGCCAGCAGCTTACAAGGGGCCTCCCATGGGGGGGCCAACGTCCTGACTTTC. It encodes CASSLQGASHGGANVLTF.

J is TRBJ1-5 and V is TRBV19; possible D gene TRBD1, 5 bases. Germline V gives CDR1 LNHDA, CDR2 SQIVND (reference sequence). The CDR3 spans 15 residues. The V gene lost 3 bases and the J gene lost 6 bases, with 15 bases spanning the gap. DNA for the CDR3: TGTGCCAGTAGTATTCTTCAGGGTATGGGTCAGCCCCAGCATTTT. Amino acids: CASSILQGMGQPQHF.

CDR3 loop: CASTPSPGQGARSYEQYF. The DNA for the CDR3 is TGTGCCAGCACCCCGAGTCCGGGACAGGGGGCTAGATCCTACGAGCAGTACTTC. This rearrangement joins TRBV28 to TRBJ2-7, with TRBD1 matching 12 bases. CDR1 is MDHEN, CDR2 SYDVKM, per germline. The V segment lost 7 bases and the J segment 1 base; nucleotides outside the gene matches: 14. The CDR3 is 18 amino acids.

This chain uses TRBV2 with TRBJ2-2; 7 positions match TRBD1. This CDR3 contains 15 residues. Trimming removed 6 bases from V and 2 bases from J; junction bases left unmatched: 6. CDR1 and CDR2 (germline): SNHLY, FYNNEI. The CDR3 reads CASRSTGRNTGELFF. The CDR3 region has the DNA TGTGCCAGCAGATCGACAGGGCGTAACACCGGGGAGCTGTTTTTT.

The V gene is TRBV3-1 (or the pseudogene TRBV3-2), the J gene TRBJ1-6; perhaps TRBD1 as D (5 bases). With 3 bases removed from V and 7 bases from J, the gap between germline ends came to 13 bases. The CDR3 length is 15 residues. In germline, CDR1 is LGHDT, CDR2 YNNKEL (reference sequence). The CDR3 protein is CASSHGDSFNSPLHF. CDR3 DNA sequence: TGTGCCAGCAGCCACGGCGACAGCTTCAATTCACCCCTCCACTTT.

The chain has TRBV28 and TRBJ1-4; D uncertain. V was pared by 7 bases and J by 3 bases, with 15 bases between. The germline V gene has CDR1 MDHEN and CDR2 SYDVKM. This CDR3 region has 15 residues. The CDR3 nucleotides are TGTGCCAGCAACCACAGAGAGTTCTCTAATGAAAAACTGTTTTTT. This gives the protein CASNHREFSNEKLFF.

The rearrangement links TRBV29-1 to TRBJ2-1, with 9 bases aligning to TRBD2. Germline-derived CDR1 and CDR2 are SQVTM and ANQGSEA. CDR3 size: 11 residues. With V trimmed by 8 bases and J by 8 bases, 4 bases remained unmatched. CDR3 protein: CSTGLADEQFF. In DNA form, the CDR3 reads TGCAGCACGGGACTAGCCGATGAGCAGTTCTTC.

The V and J genes are TRBV23-1 and TRBJ1-2, with D possibly being TRBD1 (6 bases). TRBV23-1 is recorded as an ORF, its role being uncertain. Trimming left V 0 bases short and J 4 bases short, with 15 bases between. The CDR3 contains 16 residues. The CDR3 sequence is CASSQSGRGGSYGYTF. CDR3 coding DNA: TGCGCCAGCAGTCAATCGGGTAGGGGGGGGAGCTATGGCTACACCTTC.